This is a list of T cell receptor beta chains from one sample in a study of blood T cells in healthy people across ages. TCRdb re-analysed the 5' RACE reads in MiXCR, keeping a single row per CDR3 protein. The data contain some 900,000 distinct CDR3 sequences, approximately 49% of them singletons. Sample: blood. The receptors shown here come from a man in his thirties or forties in good health. Each CDR3 is given with its conserved first and last residue. The D gene is left open where the match is weak. Only some rows state a clone size, as once, few, many or a class for expanded clones.

>TRBV4-2|13|TRBJ2-5|few|TRBD1
CASSQDKQGAQYF
TGTGCCAGCAGCCAAGACAAACAGGGGGCCCAGTACTTC
>TRBV5-1|15|TRBJ1-2|few|TRBD1
CASSLAGTGIDGYTF
TGCGCCAGCAGCTTGGCCGGGACAGGGATAGATGGCTACACCTTC
>TRBV27|15|TRBJ1-4|NA|NA
CASSPTVSTNEKLFF
TGTGCCAGCAGTCCCACTGTCAGCACTAATGAAAAACTGTTTTTT
>TRBV5-1|14|TRBJ2-3|NA|NA
CASSLAGAQDTQYF
TGCGCCAGCAGCTTGGCGGGGGCGCAGGATACGCAGTATTTT
>TRBV27|13|TRBJ1-1|NA|NA
CASSLGGGTETFF
TGTGCCAGCAGTTTAGGAGGAGGCACTGAAACTTTCTTT
>TRBV6-2/TRBV6-3|15|TRBJ2-5|few|NA
CASSYATGAQETQYF
TGTGCCAGCAGTTACGCAACCGGGGCCCAAGAGACCCAGTACTTC
>TRBV20-1|13|TRBJ1-1|NA|NA
CSARMGGGTEAFF
TGCAGTGCCCGAATGGGGGGCGGCACTGAAGCTTTCTTT
>TRBV11-3|14|TRBJ2-3|few|TRBD1
CASSWTGSPDTQYF
TGTGCCAGCAGCTGGACAGGGTCTCCAGATACGCAGTATTTT
>TRBV6-1|14|TRBJ1-3|once|NA
CASSEVWSGNTIYF
TGTGCCAGCAGTGAAGTATGGTCTGGAAACACCATATATTTT
>TRBV12-3/TRBV12-4|17|TRBJ2-1|NA|TRBD2
CASSLWGAGGDYNEQFF
TGTGCCAGCAGTTTATGGGGAGCGGGGGGAGATTACAATGAGCAGTTCTTC
>TRBV7-2|15|TRBJ1-2|NA|TRBD1
CASSEYRGKSYGYTF
TGTGCCAGCAGCGAATACAGGGGGAAGAGCTATGGCTACACCTTC
>TRBV20-1|14|TRBJ2-7|NA|NA
CSAREDSGQAEQYF
TGCAGTGCTAGAGAGGACTCGGGCCAGGCCGAGCAGTACTTC
>TRBV6-5|15|TRBJ2-3|few|TRBD2
CASSYRTSGTDTQYF
TGTGCCAGCAGTTACCGGACTAGCGGGACAGATACGCAGTATTTT
>TRBV10-3|14|TRBJ2-5|NA|NA
CAISGVEYQETQYF
TGTGCCATCAGTGGGGTAGAGTACCAAGAGACCCAGTACTTC
>TRBV2|14|TRBJ2-5|NA|TRBD1
CASSEGDRRGTQYF
TGTGCCAGCAGTGAAGGGGACAGAAGGGGGACCCAGTACTTC
>TRBV29-1|14|TRBJ2-2|NA|NA
CSVDGQLNTGELFF
TGCAGCGTTGATGGACAGCTTAACACCGGGGAGCTGTTTTTT
>TRBV2|13|TRBJ2-7|NA|TRBD1
CASAGQGGYEQYF
TGTGCCAGTGCGGGACAGGGAGGCTACGAGCAGTACTTC
>TRBV5-4|15|TRBJ2-5|NA|NA
CASSLPRFRGWEQYF
TGTGCCAGCAGCCTACCTCGCTTTCGGGGCTGGGAGCAGTACTTC
>TRBV12-3/TRBV12-4|13|TRBJ2-5|few|NA
CASSVPSQETQYF
TGTGCCAGCAGTGTCCCCTCCCAAGAGACCCAGTACTTC
>TRBV20-1|15|TRBJ2-3|few|NA
CSAPFIRQDTDTQYF
TGCAGTGCGCCCTTCATTCGACAGGACACAGATACGCAGTATTTT
>TRBV7-3|16|TRBJ2-3|few|TRBD2
CASSFKRGVSTDTQYF
TGTGCCAGCAGCTTTAAGCGGGGGGTCAGCACAGATACGCAGTATTTT
>TRBV14|15|TRBJ2-5|few|TRBD2
CASSLLGTNTWTQYF
TGTGCCAGCAGCCTACTCGGGACTAATACTTGGACCCAGTACTTC
>TRBV7-2|14|TRBJ2-5|NA|TRBD2
CASRSGGYYNEQYF
TGTGCCAGCAGAAGCGGGGGGTACTACAATGAGCAGTACTTC
>TRBV4-1|16|TRBJ1-1|NA|NA
CASSHARTATNTEAFF
TGCGCCAGCAGCCACGCTAGGACAGCGACGAACACTGAAGCTTTCTTT
>TRBV20-1|13|TRBJ1-6|NA|TRBD1
CSANAGGRSPLHF
TGCAGTGCTAATGCAGGGGGAAGGTCACCCCTCCACTTT
>TRBV28|14|TRBJ2-5|few|NA
CASRNRELGETQYF
TGTGCCAGCAGAAACAGGGAGCTGGGGGAGACCCAGTACTTC
>TRBV24-1|14|TRBJ2-1|NA|NA
CATSDGSSYNEQFF
TGTGCCACCAGTGACGGGAGCTCCTACAATGAGCAGTTCTTC
>TRBV5-1|15|TRBJ2-2|many|NA
CASSLVVASAGELFF
TGCGCCAGCAGCTTGGTAGTGGCTAGCGCCGGGGAGCTGTTTTTT
>TRBV12-5|13|TRBJ2-7|NA|NA
CASGLGLGHEQYF
TGTGCTAGTGGTTTGGGTCTAGGCCACGAGCAGTACTTC
>TRBV4-2|15|TRBJ2-5|NA|TRBD2
CASSQDVGGEETQYF
TGTGCCAGCAGCCAAGATGTCGGGGGGGAAGAGACCCAGTACTTC
>TRBV4-1|16|TRBJ2-7|few|NA
CASSLQGGDGQYEQYF
TGCGCCAGCAGCCTCCAGGGCGGGGATGGACAATACGAGCAGTACTTC
>TRBV27|15|TRBJ2-3|NA|NA
CASSFAVASTDTQYF
TGTGCCAGCAGTTTCGCGGTCGCTAGCACAGATACGCAGTATTTT
>TRBV7-9|14|TRBJ1-2|few|NA
CASSQRGQGIGYTF
TGTGCCAGCAGTCAGCGAGGCCAAGGGATTGGCTACACCTTC
>TRBV11-3|14|TRBJ2-2|NA|NA
CASSSYREGGELFF
TGTGCCAGCAGCTCTTACAGGGAAGGCGGGGAGCTGTTTTTT
>TRBV12-3/TRBV12-4|16|TRBJ2-3|NA|TRBD2
CASSRGLAEILDTQYF
TGTGCCAGCAGTAGGGGACTAGCGGAGATCCTAGATACGCAGTATTTT
>TRBV30|13|TRBJ2-2|NA|TRBD2
CAWNIAGAGELFF
TGTGCCTGGAACATCGCGGGAGCCGGGGAGCTGTTTTTT
>TRBV7-2|14|TRBJ1-6|many|NA
CASSLERNNSPLHF
TGTGCCAGCAGCTTAGAACGGAATAATTCACCCCTCCACTTT
>TRBV29-1|14|TRBJ1-2|few|TRBD1
CSVTETGGDYGYTF
TGCAGCGTTACCGAGACAGGGGGAGACTATGGCTACACCTTC
>TRBV11-2|17|TRBJ2-1|NA|TRBD2
CASSSTGTSGAYNEQFF
TGTGCCAGCAGCTCCACCGGGACTAGCGGGGCCTACAATGAGCAGTTCTTC
>TRBV10-3|15|TRBJ2-7|NA|TRBD2
CAISGGSGGSEAQYF
TGTGCCATCAGTGGAGGTAGCGGGGGGTCAGAGGCCCAGTACTTC
>TRBV24-1|17|TRBJ2-1|NA|TRBD2
CATSDFASGGGNNEQFF
TGTGCCACCAGTGATTTTGCAAGCGGGGGGGGGAACAATGAGCAGTTCTTC
>TRBV2|15|TRBJ2-7|once|NA
CASSDPGLTSYEQYF
TGTGCCAGCAGTGACCCCGGCCTAACCTCCTACGAGCAGTACTTC
>TRBV2|14|TRBJ2-2|NA|TRBD1
CVSSVQGYTGELFF
TGTGTCAGCAGTGTACAGGGGTACACCGGGGAGCTGTTTTTT
>TRBV27|14|TRBJ2-7|NA|TRBD1
CASSPGTGVDEQYF
TGTGCCAGCAGTCCGGGGACAGGGGTCGACGAGCAGTACTTC
>TRBV6-6|14|TRBJ1-1|NA|NA
CASSWSPENTEAFF
TGTGCCAGCAGTTGGAGCCCAGAGAACACTGAAGCTTTCTTT
>TRBV9|18|TRBJ2-1|few|TRBD1
CASSSSGTGVTSYNEQFF
TGTGCCAGCAGCTCTTCCGGGACAGGGGTTACGTCCTACAATGAGCAGTTCTTC
>TRBV28|13|TRBJ1-1|NA|NA
CASLPGVRTEAFF
TGTGCCAGCCTACCAGGGGTGCGCACTGAAGCTTTCTTT